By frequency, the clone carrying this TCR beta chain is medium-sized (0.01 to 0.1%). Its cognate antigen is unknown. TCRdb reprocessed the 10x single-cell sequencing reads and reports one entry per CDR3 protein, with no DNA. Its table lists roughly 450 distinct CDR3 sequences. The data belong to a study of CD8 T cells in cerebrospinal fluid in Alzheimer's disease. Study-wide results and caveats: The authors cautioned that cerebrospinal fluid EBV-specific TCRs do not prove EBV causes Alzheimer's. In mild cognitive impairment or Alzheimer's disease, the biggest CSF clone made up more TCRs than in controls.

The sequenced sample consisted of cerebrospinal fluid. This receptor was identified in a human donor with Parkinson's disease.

CDR3 protein: CASSSQPGDNEQFF. The chain employs TRBV7-3 and TRBJ2-1; absent DNA, TCRdb's TRBD1 call cannot be checked. The CDR3 is 14 residues long. Germline values: CDR1 SGHTA, CDR2 FQGTGA.